This T cell receptor (beta chain) was profiled in a study of cytomegalovirus exposure and HLA in healthy donors. This clone is a singleton in its sample. Trimming removed 7 bases from V and 0 bases from J, with 13 bases in between. Per the germline V gene, CDR1 is GTSNPN and CDR2 is SVGIG (reference sequence). The CDR3 runs to 15 residues. The PCR ran on 60 Vbeta and 13 Jbeta primers. TCRdb keeps only in-frame clones here, not all; method: immunoSEQ multiplex PCR. The top ten hold 1.2% of the sample, which has roughly 140,000 clones, roughly 80% seen once. Sequences were obtained from PBMCs. The J gene is TRBJ1-6, the V gene TRBV30; possible D gene TRBD1, 5 bases. The sequence was obtained from a female donor in good health and CMV-seronegative. The CDR3 here is CASRDSSSYNSPLHF. As DNA, the CDR3 is TGTGCCTCCAGGGACTCTAGCTCCTATAATTCACCCCTCCACTTT. The whole variable domain, remainder taken from reference TRBV30 and TRBJ1-6, is SQTIHQWPATLVQPVGSPLSLECTVEGTSNPNLYWYRQAAGRGLQLLFYSVGIGQISSEVPQNLSASRPQDRQFILSSKKLLLSDSGFYLCASRDSSSYNSPLHFGNGTRLTVT.